This T cell receptor beta chain was sequenced for a study of blood T cell repertoires in COVID-19. At the level of the study: Both acute and convalescent COVID-19 samples were obtained from the United States, Italy and Spain. Sources were T cells, B-cell-depleted T cells, or PBMCs; the material itself was cDNA or gDNA.

The CDR3 contains 13 residues. The ends were cut back, 2 bases at V and 4 bases at J, with 8 bases in the middle. As originally analysed: Reference gene primer amplification yielded estimated nucleated cell counts. Sequenced by immunoSEQ multiplex PCR; TCRdb stores in-frame clones only, minus some. V and J calls and clone size are as listed in that table; D and trimming were resolved from the DNA. The table records 45,000 or so clones, about nine tenths of them present only once. This rearrangement joins TRBV12-3 or TRBV12-4 to TRBJ1-2, with D hard to call. Sequencing was done on a sample of peripheral blood. This sequence was found in a human donor in a cohort sampled during active COVID-19. The CDR3 loop reads CASSLMAGYGYTF. The CDR3 region has the DNA TGTGCCAGCAGTTTAATGGCAGGCTATGGCTACACCTTC.